This TCR beta chain came from a study of blood T cells in healthy people across ages. A second PCR of roughly 7 to 11 cycles used a sample-barcoded 5' primer and a J-beta primer mix. TCRdb used MiXCR to reprocess the 5' RACE reads, holding one entry per CDR3 protein. This table has hundreds of thousands of distinct CDR3 sequences, 20% to 25% appearing once. With 1 base removed from V and 0 bases from J, the gap between germline ends came to 10 bases. This CDR3 has 15 amino acids. Germline values: CDR1 SEHNR, CDR2 FQNEAQ (reference sequence). Separately, the same data were catalogued under a study of T cells of mothers and their children. This second study notes: No persistent microchimeric T cell clones were detected at approximately 90 clones per million clonotypes sensitivity.

This receptor was obtained from a boy younger than 18 in good health. The chain joins TRBV7-9 to TRBJ2-7; D unclear. Material: blood. Here the CDR3 DNA reads TGTGCCAGCAGCTTAGGTAGCTCGAGCTCCTACGAGCAGTACTTC. This gives the protein CASSLGSSSSYEQYF.